This T cell receptor beta chain is drawn from a study (dated by TCRdb to 2016 to 2017). The method was RT-PCR. Reads for this sample came from an Illumina MiSeq. The raw public reads went through TCRdb reprocessing: fastp at Q25, MiXCR clone calling, in-frame beta chains kept. Each entry merges the rows of one CDR3 protein and shows their most common DNA and genes. The sample table contains about 680,000 distinct CDR3 sequences; only one count was recorded for over 12% of them. 3.6% of the sample rests with the top ten. Turning to this clonotype: Its antigen is currently not known. No base quality information exists; no much larger clone differs at one position.

CDR1 is given as MNHNS and CDR2 as SASEGT, both from the germline V gene. The CDR3 has 15 amino acids, counting the end cysteine and phenylalanine. CDR3 DNA is the only sequence kept; it has 45 bases, read in frame from the first base. The germline V end is reduced by 6 bases and the J end by 6 bases; junction bases left unmatched: 10. Source material: memory CD4+ T cells from blood. The chain couples TRBV6-1 to TRBJ2-7; 11 bases in the junction line up with TRBD1. This clonotype originated in a female donor in good health, serving as a healthy control. The CDR3 is CASRRTGGDSAEQYF. The DNA is TGTGCCAGCAGAAGGACAGGGGGCGACTCGGCCGAGCAGTACTTC.